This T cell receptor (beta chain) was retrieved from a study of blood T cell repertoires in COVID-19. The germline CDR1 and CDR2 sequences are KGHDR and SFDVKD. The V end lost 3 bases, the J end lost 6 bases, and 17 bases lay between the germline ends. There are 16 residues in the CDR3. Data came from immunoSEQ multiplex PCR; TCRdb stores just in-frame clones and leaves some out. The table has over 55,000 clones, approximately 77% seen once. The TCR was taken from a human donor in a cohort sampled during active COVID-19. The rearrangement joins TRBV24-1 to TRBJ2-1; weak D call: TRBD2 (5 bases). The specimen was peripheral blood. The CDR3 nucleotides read TGTGCCACCAGTGATCTCAATCGGGGTGGTGGCAATGAGCAGTTCTTC. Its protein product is CATSDLNRGGGNEQFF.